These T cell receptor beta chains were read from a single sample in a study of T cells in Graves' hyperthyroidism and ophthalmopathy. TCRdb fed the multiplex PCR reads into MiXCR, producing one record per CDR3 protein. The sample lists fewer than 550,000 distinct CDR3 sequences; approximately 25% were seen once. Input material: blood. The receptors originated from a woman in her twenties or thirties with Graves' ophthalmopathy. Each CDR3 is given with its conserved first and last residue.

TRBJ1-5,TRBV11-1,CASSLADRVYSNQPQHF
TRBJ2-7,TRBV6-2/TRBV6-3,CASSLQGWQSYEQYF
TRBJ2-7,TRBV20-1,CSANPDNAYEQYF
TRBJ2-7,TRBV19,CASAGQGVYEQYF
TRBJ1-5,TRBV4-1,CASSQAAQRPQHF
TRBJ2-2,TRBV6-1,CASSGTGSAGELFF
TRBJ1-2,TRBV12-3/TRBV12-4,CASSLTLYGYTF
TRBJ1-2,TRBV6-1,CASSGDRSGNYGYTF
TRBJ2-7,TRBV28,CASRIAGARAYEQYF
TRBJ2-7,TRBV9,CASSAYITGTSGRVEQYF
TRBJ1-1,TRBV20-1,CSATGTGKIIRTEAFF
TRBJ2-7,TRBV6-2/TRBV6-3,CASSYNPDYEQYF
TRBJ1-5,TRBV20-1,CSARDWRGQENQPQHF
TRBJ2-5,TRBV30,CAWSLGGTSEETQYF
TRBJ2-7,TRBV14,CSSSHTGAEQYF
TRBJ2-2,TRBV14,CASSQVGGTGELFF
TRBJ2-7,TRBV3-1,CASSPPGQGGLEQYF
TRBJ1-1,TRBV4-3,CASSQQPREQNTEAFF
TRBJ2-7,TRBV20-1,CSAPGTSGVYEQYF
TRBJ1-1,TRBV5-1,CASSLGSTNTEAFF
TRBJ1-5,TRBV7-2,CASSDTGVRNQPQHF
TRBJ2-7,TRBV20-1,CSASRTGYEQYF
TRBJ2-7,TRBV30,CAWSVYFDGEQYF
TRBJ1-2,TRBV20-1,CSAETENNYGYTF
TRBJ1-2,TRBV12-3/TRBV12-4,CASSLPDKPGQGVYGYTF
TRBJ2-5,TRBV7-2,CASSLGNMRGETQYF
TRBJ2-2,TRBV30,CAWRGLAVGELFF
TRBJ1-1,TRBV27,CASSLAPNVPKAFF
TRBJ2-2,TRBV5-1,CASKQGTNTGELFF
TRBJ2-2,TRBV6-1,CASRSPGPGGTGELFF
TRBJ2-7,TRBV4-1,CASSQVLTGAIYEQYF
TRBJ2-2,TRBV6-1,CASSRTGGATGELFF